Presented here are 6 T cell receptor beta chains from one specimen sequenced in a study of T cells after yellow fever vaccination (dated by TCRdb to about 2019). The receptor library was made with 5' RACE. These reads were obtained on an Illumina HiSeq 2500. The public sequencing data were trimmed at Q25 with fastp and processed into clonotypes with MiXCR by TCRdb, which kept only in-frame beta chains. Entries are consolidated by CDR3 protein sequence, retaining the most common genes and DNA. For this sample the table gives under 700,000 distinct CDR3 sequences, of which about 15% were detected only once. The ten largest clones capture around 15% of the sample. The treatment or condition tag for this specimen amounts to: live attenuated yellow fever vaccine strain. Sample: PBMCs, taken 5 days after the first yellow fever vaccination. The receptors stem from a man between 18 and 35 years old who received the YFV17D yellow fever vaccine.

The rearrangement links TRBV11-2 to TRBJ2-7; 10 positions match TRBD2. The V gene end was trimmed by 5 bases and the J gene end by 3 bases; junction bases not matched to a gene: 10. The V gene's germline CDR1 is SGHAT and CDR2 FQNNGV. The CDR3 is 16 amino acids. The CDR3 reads CASSRAPAGGFYEQYF. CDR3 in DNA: TGTGCCAGCAGCCGAGCGCCAGCGGGGGGGTTCTACGAGCAGTACTTC.

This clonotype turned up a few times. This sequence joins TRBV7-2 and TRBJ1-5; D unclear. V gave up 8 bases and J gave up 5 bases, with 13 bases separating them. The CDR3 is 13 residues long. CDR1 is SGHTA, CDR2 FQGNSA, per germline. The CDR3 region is CASDDVGDQPQHF. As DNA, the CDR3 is TGTGCCAGCGACGACGTGGGCGATCAGCCCCAGCATTTT.

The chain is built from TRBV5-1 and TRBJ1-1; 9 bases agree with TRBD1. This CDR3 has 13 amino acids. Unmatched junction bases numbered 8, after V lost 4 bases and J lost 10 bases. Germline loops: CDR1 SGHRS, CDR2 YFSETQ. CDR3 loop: CASSLGTGFVAFF. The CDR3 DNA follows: TGCGCCAGCAGCCTCGGGACAGGGTTCGTAGCTTTCTTT.

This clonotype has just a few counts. Here the CDR3 reads CASSYGGVSLADTQYF. In DNA, the CDR3 is TGTGCCAGCAGTTACGGGGGGGTGTCTTTGGCAGATACGCAGTATTTT. V usage is TRBV6-5 and J usage is TRBJ2-3; 7 nucleotides agree with TRBD2. Looked up from germline, CDR1 is MNHEY and CDR2 is SVGAGI. Unmatched junction bases numbered 9, after V lost 2 bases and J lost 4 bases. The CDR3 spans 16 residues.

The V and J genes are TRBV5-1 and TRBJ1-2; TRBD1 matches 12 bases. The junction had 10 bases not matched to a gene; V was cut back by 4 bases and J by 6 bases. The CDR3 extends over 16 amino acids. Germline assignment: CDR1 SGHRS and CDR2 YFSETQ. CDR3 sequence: CASSPGQGAQLNGYTF. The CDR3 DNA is TGCGCCAGCAGCCCGGGACAGGGGGCCCAACTTAATGGCTACACCTTC. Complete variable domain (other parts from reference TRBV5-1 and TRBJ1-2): KAGVTQTPRYLIKTRGQQVTLSCSPISGHRSVSWYQQTPGQGLQFLFEYFSETQRNKGNFPGRFSGRQFSNSRSEMNVSTLELGDSALYLCASSPGQGAQLNGYTFGSGTRLTVV.

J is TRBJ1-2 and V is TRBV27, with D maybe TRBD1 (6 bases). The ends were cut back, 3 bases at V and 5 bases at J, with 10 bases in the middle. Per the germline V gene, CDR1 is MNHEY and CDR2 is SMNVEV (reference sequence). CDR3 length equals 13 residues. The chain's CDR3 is CASSFKGGYGYTF. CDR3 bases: TGTGCCAGCAGTTTCAAGGGGGGATATGGCTACACCTTC.